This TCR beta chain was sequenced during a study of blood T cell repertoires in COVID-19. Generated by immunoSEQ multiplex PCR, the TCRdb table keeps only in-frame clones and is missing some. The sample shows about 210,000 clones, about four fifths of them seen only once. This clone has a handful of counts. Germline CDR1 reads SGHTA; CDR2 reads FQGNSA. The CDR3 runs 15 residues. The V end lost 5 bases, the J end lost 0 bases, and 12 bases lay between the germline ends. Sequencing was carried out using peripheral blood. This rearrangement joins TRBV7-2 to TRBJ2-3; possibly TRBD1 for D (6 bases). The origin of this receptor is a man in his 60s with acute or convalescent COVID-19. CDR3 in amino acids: CASSPRTASTDTQYF. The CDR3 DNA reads TGTGCCAGCAGCCCCCGGACAGCTAGCACAGATACGCAGTATTTT.